The TCR beta chain described here comes from a study of PD-1 blockade in classical Hodgkin lymphoma. Study outcomes and limitations: TCR diversity at baseline was reported to be reduced in newly diagnosed patients relative to healthy donors.

Measured with immunoSEQ multiplex PCR; TCRdb has only the in-frame clones, and not every one. The sample contains roughly 70,000 clones, about 93% of which appear only once. This clone occurred once. The antigen remains undetermined. The CDR3 has 14 amino acids. Per germline, CDR1 SNHLY and CDR2 FYNNEI. Trimming took off 6 bases at V and 6 bases at J, with 14 bases between the two ends. Time point given: newly diagnosed, previously untreated cHL patient sample. The specimen was peripheral blood mononuclear cells (PBMCs). The receptor was isolated from a human donor with classical Hodgkin lymphoma. The J gene is TRBJ2-2, the V gene TRBV2, with D perhaps matching TRBD1 (6 bases). CDR3 nucleotide sequence: TGTGCCAGCAGGGGGCGAGGGGGAGCCGGGGAGCTGTTTTTT. Translation gives CASRGRGGAGELFF.